This T cell receptor (beta chain) is drawn from a study of tissue T cells after allogeneic stem cell transplantation. Germline assignment: CDR1 SGHNT and CDR2 YYREEE (reference sequence). Trimming took 4 bases from V and 7 from J; bases not matched to a gene: 5. The CDR3 is made up of 15 amino acids. This table comes from immunoSEQ multiplex PCR, and its TCRdb copy is limited to in-frame clones, with some not included. Of 42,000 or so clones in the sample, around 90% were seen once. This sequence originates from a woman aged 40-69 years who later had graft-versus-host disease after an allogeneic stem cell transplant. The chain combines TRBV5-4 with TRBJ2-1, with 13 bases fitting TRBD2. The material sequenced was blood, taken before transplantation. The DNA of the CDR3 is TGTGCCAGCAGCGATCGGACTAGCGGGAGAAATGAGCAGTTCTTC. Translating it yields CASSDRTSGRNEQFF. Full variable domain (remainder filled in from reference TRBV5-4 and TRBJ2-1): ETGVTQSPTHLIKTRGQQVTLRCSSQSGHNTVSWYQQALGQGPQFIFQYYREEENGRGNFPPRFSGLQFPNYSSELNVNALELDDSALYLCASSDRTSGRNEQFFGPGTRLTVL.